The next 15 T cell receptor beta chains were all read from a single sample in a study of tumor-infiltrating lymphocytes in primary liver carcinoma. Total RNA and DNA came together from approximately 22-30 mg of bulk tissue without cell sorting. The authors made TCR beta cDNA from 450 to 600 ng total RNA with a constant-region primer. Libraries for TCR beta were built through three nested multiplex PCR rounds, which together made up a slightly modified ARM-PCR procedure. The first two PCR rounds used TRBV1-TRBV30 forward primers with a C-beta reverse primer, about 10 cycles each. TCRdb called the multiplex PCR reads again in MiXCR, with one record for every CDR3 protein. Counted here are roughly 80,000 distinct CDR3 sequences, 72% occurring once; the ten biggest clones make up just under 20%. Source material: liver tumor tissue from sampling region 1. Subset given: tumor region T1, superior pole. These receptor sequences come from a man in his forties or fifties with primary liver carcinoma and hepatitis B virus infection.

Details on this clonotype: A read error may be the cause here, since a much bigger clone is one base away. The rearrangement joins TRBV29-1 to TRBJ2-2; 8 bases align to TRBD1. This CDR3 has 13 residues. The germline CDR1 and CDR2 sequences are SQVTM and ANQGSEA. The CDR3 DNA reads TGCAGCGTTGACCAGGGGGCACCCGGGGAGCTGGTTTTT. Amino acids: CSVDQGAPGELVF.

Comments on this clonotype: One end of the junction is discordant with germline, which a read error may explain. The chain carries TRBV6-5 and TRBJ1-1; tentatively, D is TRBD1 (6 bases). The germline V gene encodes CDR1 MNHEY and CDR2 SVGAGI. CDR3 length equals 13 residues. The DNA for the CDR3 is TGTGCCAACAGTTACAGGGAGAACACTGAACCTTTCTTT. Translated, it gives CANSYRENTEPFF.

With regard to this clonotype: At one boundary the junction diverges from the germline segment, which might be a read error. The genes are TRBV11-2 and TRBJ1-2; possible D gene TRBD1, 6 bases. Germline CDR1 is SGHAT and CDR2 is FQNNGV. This CDR3 has 14 amino acids. In DNA, the CDR3 is TGTGCCAGCAGCCCAGTCAACAGGGACTATGACTACACCTTC. This gives the protein CASSPVNRDYDYTF.

With regard to this clonotype: This may stem from a read error, because a much larger clone lies one nucleotide away. Since the CDR3 does not end with the conserved phenylalanine or tryptophan, this likely comes from a read error. The CDR3 is CASSAGPNSGNTIYY. The CDR3 nucleotides read TGTGCCAGCAGCGCGGGACCGAACTCTGGAAACACCATATATTAT. The chain has TRBV5-6 and TRBJ1-3, with D possibly TRBD1 on 5 matching bases. The CDR3 length is 15 residues. V was cut by 4 bases and J by 0 bases, with 11 bases left in between. CDR1 SGHDT and CDR2 YYEEEE come from the germline V gene.

The sample holds one count of this clonotype. The germline gene is not matched at one end of the junction; a read error may be the cause. This CDR3 is CASKSLAGVADTQYF. The CDR3 bases are TGTGCCAGCAAATCTCTAGCGGGAGTGGCAGATACGCAATATTTT. This chain joins TRBV6-1 and TRBJ2-3, with 10 positions matching TRBD2. The CDR3 sequence is 15 residues long. CDR1 is MNHNS, CDR2 SASEGT, per germline.

With respect to this clonotype: The junction shows a germline mismatch at one end, possibly a read error. The rearrangement uses TRBV7-9 and TRBJ2-1; the match to TRBD2 covers 12 bases. CDR1 is SEHNR, CDR2 FQNEAQ, per germline (reference sequence). This CDR3 is 15 amino acids long. In nucleotides, the CDR3 is TGTGTCGTGCAACTGGGGACTAGCGGGTCCAATCAGCAGTTCTTC. Residues: CVVQLGTSGSNQQFF.

The chain recombines TRBV11-2 with TRBJ2-7, with unresolved D. The CDR3 contains 15 residues. Trimming removed 3 bases from V and 0 bases from J, with 12 bases in between. In germline, CDR1 is SGHAT, CDR2 FQNNGV. The CDR3 nucleotides read TGTGCCAGCAGCTTGGCTGCGTCTAGCTCCTACGAGCAGTACTTC. Amino acids: CASSLAASSSYEQYF.

As concerns this clonotype: Relative to the germline gene, one junction end is altered; a read error may explain this. The chain is built from TRBV6-5 and TRBJ1-2, with 7 positions matching TRBD1. This CDR3 comprises 17 residues. Germline assignment: CDR1 MNHEY and CDR2 SVGAGI. The CDR3 sequence: CTSSLLYPGGTFYGYTF. CDR3 coding DNA: TGTACCAGCAGTCTTCTCTATCCAGGGGGTACATTCTATGGCTACACCTTC.

This clonotype has just a few counts. A much larger clone is a single base away; this may be a read error. This sequence joins TRBV28 and TRBJ2-7; 7 bases line up with TRBD2. The germline V gene encodes CDR1 MDHEN and CDR2 SYDVKM. This CDR3 has 15 residues. CDR3 region: CACSLSGGSSYEQYF. The CDR3 DNA reads as TGTGCCTGCAGTTTATCCGGGGGGAGCTCCTACGAGCAGTACTTC.

Remarks on this clonotype: Possible read error: a much larger clone is one base away. V usage is TRBV28 and J usage is TRBJ2-3; the match to TRBD1 covers 9 bases. The CDR3 consists of 15 residues. Germline V CDR1 and CDR2: MDHEN, SYDVKM. Trimming took 4 bases from V and 3 from J; bases not matched to a gene: 5. The CDR3 is CASSWGQGWTDTQYF. CDR3 sequence (DNA): TGTGCCAGCAGTTGGGGACAGGGTTGGACAGATACGCAGTATTTT.

The chain combines TRBV4-1 with TRBJ1-3; D may be TRBD1 (5 bases). CDR3 size: 19 residues. Germline-derived CDR1 and CDR2 are MGHRA and YSYEKL. Trimming left V 3 bases short and J 1 base short, with 22 bases between. CDR3 amino acids: CASSQTVRGTPRSGNTIYF. Here the CDR3 DNA reads TGCGCCAGCAGCCAGACCGTAAGGGGAACGCCACGGTCTGGAAACACCATATATTTT.

Regarding this clonotype: At one boundary the junction diverges from the germline segment, which might be a read error. V and J are TRBV6-5 and TRBJ2-1, with 11 positions matching TRBD2. The CDR3 is 16 residues long. Germline V gene sequence: CDR1 MNHEY, CDR2 SVGAGI. This CDR3 reads CANSYNPLAGGNEQSF. CDR3 DNA: TGTGCCAACAGTTATAATCCGCTAGCGGGAGGCAATGAGCAGTCCTTC.

As concerns this clonotype: No conserved phenylalanine or tryptophan ends this CDR3, so it is likely a read error. It is unclear where the CDR3 begins or ends on the DNA, so no DNA is shown, and the CDR3 is as TCRdb lists it. This rearrangement joins TRBV11-2 to TRBJ2-5; the D call in the table, TRBD2, was not verified against the DNA. The CDR3 is made up of 16 amino acids, end residues included. Germline V lookup: CDR1 SGHAT, CDR2 FQNNGV. CDR3 region: CASRSRDSAHKETQYL.

This clonotype was picked up one time. Sequence at one end of the junction differs from germline and may be a read error. CDR3 amino acids: CTSSATPGIGELFF. In DNA form, the CDR3 reads TGTACCAGCAGCGCGACTCCCGGAATAGGGGAGCTGTTTTTT. The V call is TRBV14, the J call TRBJ2-2; D gene unclear. There are 14 residues in the CDR3. CDR1 is SGHDN and CDR2 is FVKESK in the germline V gene.

This clonotype has just one count. This rearrangement joins TRBV7-6 to TRBJ2-7; TRBD1 might be the D (6 bases). This CDR3 region has 14 residues. V gave up 1 base and J gave up 6 bases, with 13 bases separating them. Germline V CDR1 and CDR2: SGHVS, FNYEAQ. CDR3 nucleotide sequence: TGTGCCAGCAGCTTAGAGCCAGGGGTCACCGAGCAGTACTTC. Its protein product is CASSLEPGVTEQYF.